This record looks at one TCR beta chain sequence and its context. Its cognate antigen is unknown. This table comes from immunoSEQ multiplex PCR, and its TCRdb copy is limited to in-frame clones, with some not included. The profile shows about 69,000 clones, about nine tenths of them singletons. Trimming took off 4 bases at V and 0 bases at J, with 6 bases between the two ends. CDR3 length: 13 residues. Germline values: CDR1 SQVTM, CDR2 ANQGSEA. The data were taken from a study of T cell responses to AZD1222 COVID-19 vaccine. Study-level information: Second doses at about 4 or about 12 weeks were pooled. Broader study findings: Targets within unmutated variant regions were reportedly found for nearly half of spike-specific TCRs. Recipients of AZD1222 seropositive at baseline numbered only 6 or 7.

The sequence derives from an adult in good health. The sample was peripheral blood, taken on day 0 of AZD1222 vaccination. J is TRBJ1-4 and V is TRBV29-1; D not resolved. CDR3 protein: CSVGPATNEKLFF. The CDR3 nucleotides are TGCAGCGTTGGTCCGGCAACTAATGAAAAACTGTTTTTT.